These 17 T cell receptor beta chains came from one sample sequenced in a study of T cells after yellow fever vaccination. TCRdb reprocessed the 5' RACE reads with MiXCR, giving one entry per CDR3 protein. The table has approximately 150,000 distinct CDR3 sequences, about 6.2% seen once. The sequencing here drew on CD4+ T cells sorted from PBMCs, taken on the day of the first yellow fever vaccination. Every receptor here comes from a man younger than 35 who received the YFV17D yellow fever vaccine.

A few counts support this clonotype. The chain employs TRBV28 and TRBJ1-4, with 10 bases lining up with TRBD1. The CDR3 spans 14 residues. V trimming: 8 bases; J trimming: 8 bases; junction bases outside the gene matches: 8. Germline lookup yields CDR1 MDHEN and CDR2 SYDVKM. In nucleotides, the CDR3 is TGTGCCAGCGCGGGACAGGGGCCGCCGGAAAAACTGTTTTTT. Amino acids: CASAGQGPPEKLFF.

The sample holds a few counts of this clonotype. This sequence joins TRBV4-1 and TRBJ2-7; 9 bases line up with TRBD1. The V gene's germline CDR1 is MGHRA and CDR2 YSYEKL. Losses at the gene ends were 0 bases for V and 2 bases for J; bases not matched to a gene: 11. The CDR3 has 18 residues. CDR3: CASSQDPGQGFPTYEQYF. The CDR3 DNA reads TGCGCCAGCAGCCAAGACCCGGGACAGGGCTTCCCTACCTACGAGCAGTACTTC.

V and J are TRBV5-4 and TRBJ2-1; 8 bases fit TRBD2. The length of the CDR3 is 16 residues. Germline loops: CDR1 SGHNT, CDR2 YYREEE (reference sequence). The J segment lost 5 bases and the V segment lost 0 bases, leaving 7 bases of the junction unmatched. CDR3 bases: TGTGCCAGCAGCTTGGCCGAGCGGGGGATACACAATGAGCAGTTCTTC. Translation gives CASSLAERGIHNEQFF.

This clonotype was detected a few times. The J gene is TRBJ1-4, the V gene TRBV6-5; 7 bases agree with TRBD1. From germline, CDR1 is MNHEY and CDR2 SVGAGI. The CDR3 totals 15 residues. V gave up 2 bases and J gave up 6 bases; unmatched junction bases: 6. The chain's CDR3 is CASSYRQGRDEKLFF. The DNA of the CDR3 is TGTGCCAGCAGTTACCGACAGGGACGAGATGAAAAACTGTTTTTT.

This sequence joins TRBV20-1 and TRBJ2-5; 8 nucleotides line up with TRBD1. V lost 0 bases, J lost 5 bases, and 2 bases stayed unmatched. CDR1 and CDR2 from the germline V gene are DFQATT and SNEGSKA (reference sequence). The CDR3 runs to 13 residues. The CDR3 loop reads CSARDDRGETQYF. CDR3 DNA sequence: TGCAGTGCTAGAGACGACAGGGGCGAGACCCAGTACTTC.

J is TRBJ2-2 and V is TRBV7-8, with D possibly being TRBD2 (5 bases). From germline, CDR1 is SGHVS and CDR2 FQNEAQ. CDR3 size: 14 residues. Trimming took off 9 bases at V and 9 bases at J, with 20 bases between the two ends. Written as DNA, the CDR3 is TGTGCCAGGAGCCTCGGGATCCTCTGCTGGGAGCTGTTTTTT. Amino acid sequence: CARSLGILCWELFF.

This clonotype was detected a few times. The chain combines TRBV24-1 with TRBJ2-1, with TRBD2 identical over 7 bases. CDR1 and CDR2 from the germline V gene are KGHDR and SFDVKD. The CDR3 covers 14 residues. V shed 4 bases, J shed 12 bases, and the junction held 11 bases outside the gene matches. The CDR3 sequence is CATSDGTIGDRQFF. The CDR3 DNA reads TGTGCCACCAGTGACGGGACTATAGGTGACAGGCAGTTCTTC.

The CDR3 DNA sequence: TGTGCCAGCAGCTTAACGGGGGGAAATGAAAAACTGTTTTTT. Translated, it gives CASSLTGGNEKLFF. The genes are TRBV7-2 and TRBJ1-4, with D perhaps TRBD1 (5 bases). Per germline, CDR1 SGHTA and CDR2 FQGNSA. Trimming stripped 2 bases from V and 5 bases from J, with 9 bases between. This CDR3 has 14 amino acids.

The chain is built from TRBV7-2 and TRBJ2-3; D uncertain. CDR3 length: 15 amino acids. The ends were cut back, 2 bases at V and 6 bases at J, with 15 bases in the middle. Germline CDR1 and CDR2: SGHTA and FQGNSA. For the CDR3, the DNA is TGTGCCAGCAGCTTAAGGTTGGGGTCTCGGGATACGCAGTATTTT. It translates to CASSLRLGSRDTQYF.

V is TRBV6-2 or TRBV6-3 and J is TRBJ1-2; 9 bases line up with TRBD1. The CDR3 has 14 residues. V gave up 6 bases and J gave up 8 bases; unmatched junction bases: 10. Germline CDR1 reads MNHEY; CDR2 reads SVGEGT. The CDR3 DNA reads TGTGCCAGCAGCCCGGGACAGGGCCGGGGAGGCTACACCTTC. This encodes CASSPGQGRGGYTF.

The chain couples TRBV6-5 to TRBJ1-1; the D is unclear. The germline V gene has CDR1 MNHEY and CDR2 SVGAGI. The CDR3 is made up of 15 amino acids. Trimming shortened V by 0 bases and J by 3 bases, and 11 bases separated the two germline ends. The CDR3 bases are TGTGCCAGCAGTTACTCGGAGACGGCTGACACTGAAGCTTTCTTT. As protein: CASSYSETADTEAFF.

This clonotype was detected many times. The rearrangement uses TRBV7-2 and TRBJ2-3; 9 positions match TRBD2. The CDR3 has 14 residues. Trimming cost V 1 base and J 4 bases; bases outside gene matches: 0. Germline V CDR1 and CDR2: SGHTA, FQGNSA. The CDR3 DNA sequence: TGTGCCAGCAGCTTAGGACTAGCGGCAGATACGCAGTATTTT. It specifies CASSLGLAADTQYF.

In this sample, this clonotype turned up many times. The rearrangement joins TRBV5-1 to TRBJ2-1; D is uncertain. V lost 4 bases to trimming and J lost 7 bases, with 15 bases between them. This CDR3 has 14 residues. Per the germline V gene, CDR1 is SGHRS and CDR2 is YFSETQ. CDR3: CASSHRFDGNEQFF. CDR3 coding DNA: TGCGCCAGCAGCCATAGATTCGACGGGAATGAGCAGTTCTTC.

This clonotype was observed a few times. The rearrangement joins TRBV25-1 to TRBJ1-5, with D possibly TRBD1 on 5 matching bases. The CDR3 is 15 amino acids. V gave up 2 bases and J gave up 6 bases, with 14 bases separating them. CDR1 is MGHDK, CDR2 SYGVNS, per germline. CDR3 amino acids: CASSERGTIGQPQHF. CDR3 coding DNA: TGTGCCAGCAGTGAAAGAGGGACGATAGGTCAGCCCCAGCATTTT.

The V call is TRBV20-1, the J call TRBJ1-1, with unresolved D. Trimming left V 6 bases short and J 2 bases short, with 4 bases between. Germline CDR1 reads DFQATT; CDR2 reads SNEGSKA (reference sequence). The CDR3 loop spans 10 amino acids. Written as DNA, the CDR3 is TGCAGTGCCTATAACACTGAAGCTTTCTTT. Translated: CSAYNTEAFF.

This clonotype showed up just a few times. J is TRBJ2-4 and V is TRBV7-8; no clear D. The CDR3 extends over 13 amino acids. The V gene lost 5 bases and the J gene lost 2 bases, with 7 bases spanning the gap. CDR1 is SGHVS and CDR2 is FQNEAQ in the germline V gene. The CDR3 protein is CASSHRTKNIQYF. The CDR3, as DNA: TGTGCCAGCAGCCACCGTACCAAAAACATTCAGTACTTC.

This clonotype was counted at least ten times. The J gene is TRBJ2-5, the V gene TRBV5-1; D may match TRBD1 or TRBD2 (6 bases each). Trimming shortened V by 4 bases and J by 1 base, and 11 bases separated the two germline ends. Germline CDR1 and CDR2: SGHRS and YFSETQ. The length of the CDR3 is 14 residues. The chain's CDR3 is CASSRGDPQETQYF. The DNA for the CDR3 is TGCGCCAGCAGCAGGGGGGACCCCCAAGAGACCCAGTACTTC. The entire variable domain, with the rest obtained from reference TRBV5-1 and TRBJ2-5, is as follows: KAGVTQTPRYLIKTRGQQVTLSCSPISGHRSVSWYQQTPGQGLQFLFEYFSETQRNKGNFPGRFSGRQFSNSRSEMNVSTLELGDSALYLCASSRGDPQETQYFGPGTRLLVL.